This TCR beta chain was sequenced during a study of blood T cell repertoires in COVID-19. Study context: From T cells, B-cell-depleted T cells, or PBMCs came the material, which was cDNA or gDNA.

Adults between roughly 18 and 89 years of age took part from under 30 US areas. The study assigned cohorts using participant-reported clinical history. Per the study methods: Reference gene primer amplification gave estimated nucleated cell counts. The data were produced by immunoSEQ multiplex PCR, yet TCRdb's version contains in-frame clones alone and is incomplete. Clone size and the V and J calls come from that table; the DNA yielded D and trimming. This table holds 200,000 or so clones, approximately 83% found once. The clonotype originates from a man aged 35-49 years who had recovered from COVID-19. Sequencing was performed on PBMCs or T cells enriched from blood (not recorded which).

The CDR3, as DNA: TGTGCCAGCAGCCATGGACAGGGGGGGAACTATGGCTACACCTTC. This encodes CASSHGQGGNYGYTF. The rearrangement links TRBV7-8 to TRBJ1-2; 10 nucleotides line up with TRBD1. The trim removed 5 bases at V and 2 bases at J, leaving 5 bases unmatched. This CDR3 has 15 residues. From germline, CDR1 is SGHVS and CDR2 FQNEAQ.